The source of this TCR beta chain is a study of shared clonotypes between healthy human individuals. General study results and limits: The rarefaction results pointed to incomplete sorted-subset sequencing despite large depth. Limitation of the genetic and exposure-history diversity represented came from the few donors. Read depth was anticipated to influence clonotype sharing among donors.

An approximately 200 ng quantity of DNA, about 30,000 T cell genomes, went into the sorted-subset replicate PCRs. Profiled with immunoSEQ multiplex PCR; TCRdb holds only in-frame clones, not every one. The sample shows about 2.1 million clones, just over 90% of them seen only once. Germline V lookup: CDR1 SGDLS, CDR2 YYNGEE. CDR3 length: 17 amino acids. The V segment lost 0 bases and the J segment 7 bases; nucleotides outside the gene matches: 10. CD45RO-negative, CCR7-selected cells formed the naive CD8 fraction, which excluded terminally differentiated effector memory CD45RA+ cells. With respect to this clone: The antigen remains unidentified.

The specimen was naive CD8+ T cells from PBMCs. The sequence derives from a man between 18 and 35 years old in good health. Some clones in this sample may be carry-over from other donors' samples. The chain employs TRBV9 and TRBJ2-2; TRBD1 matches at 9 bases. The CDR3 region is CASSVEKDRGWGGELFF. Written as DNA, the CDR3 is TGTGCCAGCAGCGTAGAAAAGGACAGGGGATGGGGCGGGGAGCTGTTTTTT.